This TCR beta chain is drawn from a study of T cell responses to AZD1222 COVID-19 vaccine. CDR1 and CDR2 (germline): SGHDN, FVKESK. CDR3 length equals 16 residues. J gave up 5 bases and V 4 bases, and 13 bases lay outside the gene matches. Clones were sequenced by immunoSEQ multiplex PCR, and TCRdb holds only the in-frame ones, with some missing. The sample consists of fewer than 80,000 clones, around 79% of them appearing once. The chain links TRBV14 to TRBJ1-2; 7 positions agree with TRBD1. This receptor was identified in an adult in good health. The input for sequencing was peripheral blood, taken on day 0 of MenACWY control vaccination. CDR3 region: CASSPRETGRGYGYTF. CDR3 DNA sequence: TGTGCCAGCAGCCCGCGAGAGACAGGGAGAGGATATGGCTACACCTTC.